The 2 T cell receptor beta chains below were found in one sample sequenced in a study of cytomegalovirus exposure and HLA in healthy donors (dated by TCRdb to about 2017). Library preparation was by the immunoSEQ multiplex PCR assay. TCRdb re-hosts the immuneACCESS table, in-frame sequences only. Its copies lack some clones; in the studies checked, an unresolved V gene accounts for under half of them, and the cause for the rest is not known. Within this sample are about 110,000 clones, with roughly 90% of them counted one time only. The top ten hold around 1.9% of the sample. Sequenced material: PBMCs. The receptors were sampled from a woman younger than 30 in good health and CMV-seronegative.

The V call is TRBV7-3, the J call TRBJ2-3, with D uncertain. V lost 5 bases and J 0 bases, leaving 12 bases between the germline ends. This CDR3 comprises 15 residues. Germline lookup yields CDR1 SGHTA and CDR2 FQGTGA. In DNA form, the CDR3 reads TGTGCCAGCAGCCCGGCGAGCGATAGCACAGATACGCAGTATTTT. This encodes CASSPASDSTDTQYF.

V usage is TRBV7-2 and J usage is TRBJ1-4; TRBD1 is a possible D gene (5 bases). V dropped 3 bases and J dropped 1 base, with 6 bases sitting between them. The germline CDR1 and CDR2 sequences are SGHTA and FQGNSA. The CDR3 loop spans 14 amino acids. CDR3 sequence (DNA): TGTGCCAGCAGCTTGGGACTAACTAATGAAAAACTGTTTTTT. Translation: CASSLGLTNEKLFF.